This TCR beta chain originates from a study of T cell responses to AZD1222 COVID-19 vaccine. CDR3 size: 13 residues. Per germline, CDR1 LNHDA and CDR2 SQIVND (reference sequence). The V gene lost 5 bases and the J gene lost 1 base, with 8 bases spanning the gap. As to this clone: Distinct nucleotide sequences in the sample also encode this CDR3.

The table came from immunoSEQ multiplex PCR; TCRdb's copy has only in-frame clones and leaves some out. Found here are about 100,000 clones, over 90% of them singletons; the top ten hold under 2%. The receptor comes from an adult in good health. Sequences were derived from peripheral blood, sampled on day 0 of AZD1222 vaccination. The chain carries TRBV19 and TRBJ1-1, with a tentative D call TRBD1 (6 bases). DNA for the CDR3: TGTGCCAGTAGTTTACAGGGGAACACTGAAGCTTTCTTT. Translating it yields CASSLQGNTEAFF. Supplemented by reference TRBV19 and TRBJ1-1, the full variable domain reads DGGITQSPKYLFRKEGQNVTLSCEQNLNHDAMYWYRQDPGQGLRLIYYSQIVNDFQKGDIAEGYSVSREKKESFPLTVTSAQKNPTAFYLCASSLQGNTEAFFGQGTRLTVV.